This T cell receptor (beta chain) was identified during a study of blood T cells in healthy people across ages. A J-beta primer mix and a sample-barcoded 5' primer were used in a second PCR of roughly 6 to 11 cycles. In TCRdb, the 5' RACE reads were re-called with MiXCR into one record per CDR3 protein. The repertoire holds about 1,500,000 distinct CDR3 sequences, with 28% as singletons. This CDR3 is built from 13 residues. The V and J ends lost 6 bases and 4 bases, in that order; junction bases with no gene match: 5. Ten or more counts support this clonotype. The antigen is not known. Findings and limits, study-wide: The donors' CMV status was not determined, possibly confounding changes in expanded clonotypes. Diversity was higher, and naive CD4+ cells more numerous, in long-lived donors than in aged donors.

The TCR originated in a young woman in good health. The sample taken for sequencing was blood. This sequence joins TRBV12-3 or TRBV12-4 and TRBJ1-2; 7 bases agree with TRBD1. This CDR3 reads CASRETGSYGYTF. For the CDR3, the DNA is TGTGCCAGCAGGGAGACAGGGAGCTATGGCTACACCTTC.